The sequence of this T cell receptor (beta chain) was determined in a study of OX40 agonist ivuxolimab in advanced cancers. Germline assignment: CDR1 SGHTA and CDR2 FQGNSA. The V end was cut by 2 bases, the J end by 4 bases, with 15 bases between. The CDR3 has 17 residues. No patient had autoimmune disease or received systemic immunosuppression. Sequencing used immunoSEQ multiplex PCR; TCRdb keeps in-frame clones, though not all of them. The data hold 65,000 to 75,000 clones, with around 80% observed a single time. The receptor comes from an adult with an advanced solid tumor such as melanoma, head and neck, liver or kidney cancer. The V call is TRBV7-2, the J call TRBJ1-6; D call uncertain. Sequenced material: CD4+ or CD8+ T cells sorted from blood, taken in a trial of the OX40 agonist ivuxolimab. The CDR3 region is CASSLRSRLGYNSPLHF. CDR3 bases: TGTGCCAGCAGCTTACGGTCACGGCTCGGTTATAATTCACCCCTCCACTTT.